The 21 T cell receptor beta chains listed next were all sequenced from one sample in a study of human T cells and chemical hapten exposure. Blood, whole and unfractionated, served as the source for total RNA extraction. Unique molecular identifiers were affixed to discrete cDNA molecules within the library. MiXCR was run by TCRdb on the reads, yielding one entry per CDR3 protein. The table has roughly 3,000 distinct CDR3 sequences, roughly 45% seen once. The sample consisted of whole blood. These receptors originate from a human donor who had alopecia or was a healthy volunteer (not recorded which). Some clones in this sample may be carry-over from other donors' samples. This table probably holds off-target reads from a library built for another chain.

The chain links TRBV2 to TRBJ2-7, with D unclear. Looked up from germline, CDR1 is SNHLY and CDR2 is FYNNEI. With 6 bases removed from V and 2 bases from J, the gap between germline ends came to 5 bases. This CDR3 region has 11 residues. CDR3: CASSGPYEQYF. The DNA of the CDR3 is TGTGCCAGCAGCGGGCCCTACGAGCAGTACTTC.

In DNA, the CDR3 is TGCGCCAGCAGCTTGGCTACCGGGTTCCTCACAGATACGCAGTATTTT. Encoded protein: CASSLATGFLTDTQYF. V is TRBV5-1 and J is TRBJ2-3; D is undetermined. This CDR3 is built from 16 residues. Trimming left V 0 bases short and J 2 bases short, with 13 bases between. Looked up from germline, CDR1 is SGHRS and CDR2 is YFSETQ.

This chain joins TRBV4-1 and TRBJ1-1; D may be TRBD1 (5 bases). Trimming removed 1 base from V and 1 base from J, with 13 bases in between. This CDR3 spans 16 amino acids. In germline, CDR1 is MGHRA, CDR2 YSYEKL. The CDR3 is CASSQVKLGENTEAFF. CDR3 sequence (DNA): TGCGCCAGCAGCCAAGTTAAGCTGGGGGAGAACACTGAAGCTTTCTTT.

The chain carries TRBV12-3 or TRBV12-4 and TRBJ1-6; D might be TRBD1 (5 bases). Trimming removed 6 bases at V and 10 bases at J, with 13 bases between. The CDR3 has 13 residues. The CDR3 loop is CASSAGTNSPLHF. The DNA of the CDR3 is TGTGCCAGCAGCGCCGGGACCAACTCACCCCTCCACTTT.

The chain carries TRBV7-7 and TRBJ2-3; 7 nucleotides align to TRBD1. The V gene end was trimmed by 5 bases and the J gene end by 2 bases; junction bases not matched to a gene: 10. The CDR3 totals 16 residues. Germline values: CDR1 SSHAT, CDR2 FNYEAQ (reference sequence). The CDR3, as DNA: TGTGCCAGCAGCGCCAGCCGGGACAGATACACAGATACGCAGTATTTT. This gives the protein CASSASRDRYTDTQYF.

V is TRBV7-9 and J is TRBJ2-5; no firm D call. The CDR3 is 13 residues long. With 3 bases removed from V and 1 base from J, the gap between germline ends came to 6 bases. Germline assignment: CDR1 SEHNR and CDR2 FQNEAQ (reference sequence). The DNA of the CDR3 is TGTGCCAGCAGCTTTGGGCCCCAAGAGACCCAGTACTTC. Translating gives CASSFGPQETQYF.

The chain links TRBV6-2 or TRBV6-3 to TRBJ2-5; 9 nucleotides align to TRBD1. The CDR3 contains 16 residues. The germline gives CDR1 MNHEY, CDR2 SVGEGT. J was trimmed by 5 bases and V by 2 bases; bases with no gene match: 9. CDR3 residues: CASSYGTGMPPETQYF. The CDR3, as DNA: TGTGCCAGCAGTTACGGGACAGGGATGCCCCCGGAGACCCAGTACTTC.

The chain combines TRBV4-2 with TRBJ1-1; D gene ambiguous. V was clipped by 3 bases and J by 1 base, with 6 bases between them. The V gene's germline CDR1 is LGHNA and CDR2 YNFKEQ. This CDR3 is built from 13 residues. In DNA form, the CDR3 reads TGTGCCAGCAGCCAGGGAGAGAACACTGAAGCTTTCTTT. This gives the protein CASSQGENTEAFF.

V is TRBV21-1 and J is TRBJ2-5; TRBD1 is taken as the D call from the table, unchecked against the DNA. TRBV21-1 constitutes a pseudogene. This CDR3 has 18 residues. The CDR3: CASSKSDAPRRQKETQYF. The DNA for the CDR3 is TGTGCCAGCAGCAAATCCGACGCCCCAAGGCGGCAGAAAGAGACCCAGTACTTC.

This clonotype appeared a few times. CDR3: CASSEGRHNEQFF. The CDR3 DNA is TGCGCCAGCAGTGAGGGGCGGCACAATGAGCAGTTCTTC. The rearrangement uses TRBV10-1 and TRBJ2-1, with D uncertain. V was pared by 2 bases and J by 5 bases, with 7 bases between. CDR1 and CDR2 (germline): WNHNN, SYGVQD (reference sequence). The CDR3 extends over 13 amino acids.

This chain connects TRBV29-1 to TRBJ2-1; 7 nucleotides line up with TRBD1. The trim removed 7 bases at V and 8 bases at J, leaving 11 bases unmatched. This CDR3 contains 13 residues. Germline CDR1 SQVTM, CDR2 ANQGSEA. CDR3 nucleotides: TGCAGCGCCCAGACAGGGCCAGGGTATGAGCAGTTCTTC. This codes for CSAQTGPGYEQFF.

This chain connects TRBV15 to TRBJ2-7, with D possibly matching TRBD1 (5 bases). The CDR3 loop spans 14 amino acids. Germline V gives CDR1 LNHNV, CDR2 YYDKDF (reference sequence). V was shortened by 0 bases and J by 5 bases, with 11 bases between the two germline ends. CDR3 sequence (DNA): TGTGCCACCAGCAGAGAAAAGAAGGGGCACGAGCAGTACTTC. Protein product: CATSREKKGHEQYF.

The V gene is TRBV28, the J gene TRBJ2-4, with 7 bases that match TRBD2. The V gene's germline CDR1 is MDHEN and CDR2 SYDVKM. This CDR3 is 16 amino acids long. With 7 bases clipped from V and 0 bases from J, the junction kept 9 bases outside the gene matches. CDR3 sequence: CASNPLGRSAKNIQYF. The CDR3 DNA reads as TGTGCCAGCAACCCCCTCGGGAGGTCAGCCAAAAACATTCAGTACTTC. The variable domain in full, with the rest retrieved from reference TRBV28 and TRBJ2-4, is DVKVTQSSRYLVKRTGEKVFLECVQDMDHENMFWYRQDPGLGLRLIYFSYDVKMKEKGDIPEGYSVSREKKERFSLILESASTNQTSMYLCASNPLGRSAKNIQYFGAGTRLSVL.

The table lists this clonotype with a few counts. V usage is TRBV18 and J usage is TRBJ2-7; a weak D match, TRBD2 (7 bases). Germline V gene sequence: CDR1 KGHSH, CDR2 LQKENI. Trimming removed 6 bases from V and 3 bases from J, with 15 bases in between. CDR3 length: 14 amino acids. For the CDR3, the DNA is TGTGCCAGCTCCCCGAACAGGGAGGGCTACGAGCAGTACTTC. It encodes CASSPNREGYEQYF.

The chain uses TRBV4-1 and TRBJ2-3, with TRBD2 matching over 9 bases. Germline CDR1 reads MGHRA; CDR2 reads YSYEKL. After removal of 3 bases from V and 6 bases from J, the junction contained 4 bases not matched to a gene. This CDR3 region has 14 residues. The CDR3 DNA sequence: TGCGCCAGCAGCCAGGTCAGCGGGGGGGATACGCAGTATTTT. It translates to CASSQVSGGDTQYF.

This clonotype is labeled hyperexpanded. The genes are TRBV24-1 and TRBJ1-4, with TRBD1 matching 10 bases. V lost 5 bases and J lost 8; bases outside the gene matches: 10. CDR3 size: 16 residues. Germline CDR1 is KGHDR and CDR2 is SFDVKD. The CDR3, as DNA: TGTGCCACCAGTGCCCCTGGGACAGGGGTGAAGGAAAAACTGTTTTTT. It specifies CATSAPGTGVKEKLFF.

The sample holds a few counts of this clonotype. The chain carries TRBV9 and TRBJ1-1; D unresolved. V dropped 4 bases and J dropped 0 bases, with 7 bases sitting between them. This CDR3 has 13 residues. Germline loops: CDR1 SGDLS, CDR2 YYNGEE. CDR3 sequence reads: CASSSGLNTEAFF. CDR3 bases: TGTGCCAGCAGCTCAGGCCTGAACACTGAAGCTTTCTTT.

This clonotype was counted between two and nine times. The J gene is TRBJ2-5, the V gene TRBV7-2, with a tentative D call TRBD2 (6 bases). V lost 1 base and J lost 2, with 8 bases in between. The germline V gene has CDR1 SGHTA and CDR2 FQGNSA. CDR3 length equals 14 residues. The CDR3, as DNA: TGTGCCAGCAGCTTAGAACTAGCACAAGAGACCCAGTACTTC. Its translation: CASSLELAQETQYF.

This chain uses TRBV7-2 with TRBJ2-1; TRBD2 aligns across 7 bases. CDR3 length: 15 amino acids. Germline CDR1 reads SGHTA; CDR2 reads FQGNSA. J was trimmed by 4 bases and V by 5 bases; bases with no gene match: 8. The CDR3 is CASSPMGGAYNEQFF. CDR3 nucleotides: TGTGCCAGCAGCCCGATGGGAGGGGCGTACAATGAGCAGTTCTTC.

Only a few counts were recorded for this clonotype. DNA of the CDR3: TGTGCCAGCAGCTTAGATCGCCTAGGTTACGAGCAGTACTTC. Its translation is CASSLDRLGYEQYF. The J gene is TRBJ2-7, the V gene TRBV11-2; D remains ambiguous. V dropped 0 bases and J dropped 4 bases, with 10 bases sitting between them. The germline V gene has CDR1 SGHAT and CDR2 FQNNGV. CDR3 size: 14 residues.

A few counts support this clonotype. The chain combines TRBV5-6 with TRBJ2-7; 8 bases are a match to TRBD2. The CDR3 is 14 amino acids. The V and J ends lost 2 bases and 3 bases, in that order; junction bases with no gene match: 4. The germline CDR1 and CDR2 sequences are SGHDT and YYEEEE. The CDR3 DNA sequence: TGTGCCAGCAGCTTTGCCGGGACTAGCTACGAGCAGTACTTC. Translation: CASSFAGTSYEQYF.